This entry is about one T cell receptor (beta chain). Its specificity is not known. This sample was included in a study of post-analysis software for immune sequencing data. Broader study findings: Elevated frequency relative to controls characterized four or five TRBV segments in patients, TRBV5-6, TRBV5-1 and TRBV20-1 among them.

Germline V CDR1 and CDR2: SGHRS, YFSETQ. The CDR3 length is 13 residues. Carried by the TCR beta cDNA libraries were unique molecular identifiers. TCRdb reanalysed the PCR reads using MiXCR and keeps one entry per CDR3 protein. This sample has fewer than 700,000 distinct CDR3 sequences, with roughly 45% found just once. The chain employs TRBV5-1 and TRBJ2-5; D gene unclear. The DNA end is more similar to TRBJ2-7, so the J call may be wrong. Sequenced sample: blood. The clonotype was recovered from a girl aged 5-17 years with multiple sclerosis. The CDR3 spells CASSPNSPYEQYF. The CDR3 DNA reads as TGCGCCAGCAGCCCGAACAGCCCCTACGAGCAGTACTTC.